This T cell receptor (beta chain) was retrieved from a study of early T cells in non-severe SARS-CoV-2 infection. Study-wide findings and caveats: Lookups in VDJdb leaned toward anti-spike CD8 responses and missed private and CD4 specificities.

Turning to this clonotype: Its cognate antigen is unknown.

The V end was cut by 1 base, the J end by 4 bases, with 8 bases between. The CDR3 loop spans 14 amino acids. CDR1 is SGHTA and CDR2 is FQGNSA in the germline V gene. TCRdb fed the 5' RACE reads into MiXCR, producing one record per CDR3 protein. The sample yields about 60,000 distinct CDR3 sequences, roughly 12% seen once. Specimen: whole blood. V usage is TRBV7-2 and J usage is TRBJ2-1; no firm D call. The TCR sequence derives from an adult who was a healthcare worker with PCR-confirmed SARS-CoV-2 infection or an uninfected control (not recorded which). The CDR3 DNA sequence: TGTGCCAGCAGCTTAGTTTCAGTTTACAATGAGCAGTTCTTC. This translates into CASSLVSVYNEQFF. The whole variable domain, remainder taken from reference TRBV7-2 and TRBJ2-1, is GAGVSQSPSNKVTEKGKDVELRCDPISGHTALYWYRQSLGQGLEFLIYFQGNSAPDKSGLPSDRFSAERTGGSVSTLTIQRTQQEDSAVYLCASSLVSVYNEQFFGPGTRLTVL.